Below are 13 T cell receptor beta chains sequenced from a single sample in a study of identical twins. TCRdb fed the 5' RACE reads into MiXCR, producing one record per CDR3 protein. Here the sample spans around 1.7 million distinct CDR3 sequences, around 29% being singletons. Specimen: cord blood. All receptors derive from a newborn girl in good health.

V and J are TRBV6-1 and TRBJ1-5; 10 nucleotides line up with TRBD1. The CDR3 consists of 15 residues. V trimming: 0 bases; J trimming: 7 bases; junction bases outside the gene matches: 3. Germline V lookup: CDR1 MNHNS, CDR2 SASEGT. As DNA, the CDR3 is TGTGCCAGCAGTGAAGCGGGGACAGGGGAACAGCCCCAGCATTTT. Translation gives CASSEAGTGEQPQHF.

The chain couples TRBV12-3 or TRBV12-4 to TRBJ1-5; D possibly corresponds to TRBD1 (5 bases). The V gene lost 6 bases and the J gene lost 7 bases, with 16 bases spanning the gap. The CDR3 is made up of 14 amino acids. The CDR3 loop reads CASSLDVPGQPQHF. Written as DNA, the CDR3 is TGTGCCAGCAGCCTTGACGTACCAGGGCAGCCCCAGCATTTT.

The V call is TRBV19, the J call TRBJ2-5, with 11 bases matching TRBD1. Germline CDR1 reads LNHDA; CDR2 reads SQIVND (reference sequence). The CDR3 is 13 amino acids. With 5 bases clipped from V and 7 bases from J, the junction kept 3 bases outside the gene matches. DNA of the CDR3: TGTGCCAGTAGTTGGGACAGGGGGGCGACCCAGTACTTC. Translation: CASSWDRGATQYF.

This clonotype was observed a few times. The rearrangement joins TRBV2 to TRBJ1-1; D may be TRBD1 (5 bases). The length of the CDR3 is 13 residues. With 2 bases removed from V and 11 bases from J, the gap between germline ends came to 15 bases. Looked up from germline, CDR1 is SNHLY and CDR2 is FYNNEI. The CDR3 loop reads CASSENFPGRAFF. In nucleotides, the CDR3 is TGTGCCAGCAGTGAAAATTTCCCAGGGCGGGCTTTCTTT.

This clonotype was seen a few times. The gene calls are TRBV20-1 and TRBJ2-3; D not resolved. Trimming pared 1 base from V and 0 bases from J, leaving 5 bases between. The length of the CDR3 is 13 residues. Germline CDR1 is DFQATT and CDR2 is SNEGSKA (reference sequence). CDR3: CSARAYSTDTQYF. The CDR3 nucleotides are TGCAGTGCTAGAGCCTACAGCACAGATACGCAGTATTTT.

This clonotype has ten or more counts. The chain joins TRBV5-1 to TRBJ2-3, with TRBD2 matching over 8 bases. The CDR3 contains 14 residues. Germline CDR1 is SGHRS and CDR2 is YFSETQ. Trimming at V came to 4 bases and at J to 4 bases, leaving 5 bases not matched to a gene. CDR3 coding DNA: TGCGCCAGCAGCCCGACTAGCGCGGCAGATACGCAGTATTTT. Its protein product is CASSPTSAADTQYF. The entire variable domain, with the rest obtained from reference TRBV5-1 and TRBJ2-3, is as follows: KAGVTQTPRYLIKTRGQQVTLSCSPISGHRSVSWYQQTPGQGLQFLFEYFSETQRNKGNFPGRFSGRQFSNSRSEMNVSTLELGDSALYLCASSPTSAADTQYFGPGTRLTVL.

This sequence joins TRBV9 and TRBJ2-2; D uncertain. The V end lost 1 base, the J end lost 6 bases, and 16 bases lay between the germline ends. The CDR3 is 16 residues long. Germline CDR1 reads SGDLS; CDR2 reads YYNGEE. Here the CDR3 reads CASSVSDHFGPGELFF. Here the CDR3 DNA reads TGTGCCAGCAGCGTAAGCGACCACTTTGGACCCGGGGAGCTGTTTTTT.

The rearrangement joins TRBV14 to TRBJ2-1, with 10 bases aligning to TRBD1. The last part of the DNA fits TRBJ2-7 better; the J call may be wrong. Germline loops: CDR1 SGHDN, CDR2 FVKESK. The CDR3 totals 20 residues. The CDR3 DNA sequence: TGTGCCAGCAGCCATCTCCGGGACAGGGGACTAGTTGGCCCCCACAATGAGCAGTACTTC. This gives the protein CASSHLRDRGLVGPHNEQYF.

This clonotype was seen a single time. J is TRBJ2-3 and V is TRBV29-1; the D call may be TRBD1 or TRBD2 (5 bases each). Germline V CDR1 and CDR2: SQVTM, ANQGSEA. This CDR3 comprises 13 residues. Trimming stripped 7 bases from V and 6 bases from J, with 17 bases between. CDR3 protein: CSGVEGREDTQYF. The CDR3 DNA sequence: TGCAGCGGTGTCGAGGGGAGAGAGGATACGCAGTATTTT.

CDR3 coding DNA: TGTGCCAGCAGCCAATTAGGGTCGGACACCGGGGAGCTGTTTTTT. Amino acids: CASSQLGSDTGELFF. This chain connects TRBV3-1 to TRBJ2-2; D not certain. Germline CDR1 is LGHDT and CDR2 is YNNKEL (reference sequence). This CDR3 region has 15 residues. The V gene lost 2 bases and the J gene lost 3 bases, with 10 bases spanning the gap.

This clonotype was detected a few times. The V and J genes are TRBV21-1 and TRBJ1-5. TRBV21-1 is annotated as a pseudogene. CDR3 length equals 14 residues. CDR3 coding DNA: TGTGCCAGCAGCAACGGGGTACGCAATCAGCCCCAGCATTTT. Translation gives CASSNGVRNQPQHF.

This clonotype has more than one count but fewer than ten. The J gene is TRBJ2-4, the V gene TRBV20-1; TRBD1 might be the D (6 bases). The CDR3 sequence is 14 residues long. V shed 3 bases and J shed 1 base, with 10 bases lying between them. Per germline, CDR1 DFQATT and CDR2 SNEGSKA (reference sequence). The CDR3 is CSARLQGAKNIQYF. Here the CDR3 DNA reads TGCAGTGCTAGGCTCCAGGGGGCCAAAAACATTCAGTACTTC.

The chain employs TRBV4-1 and TRBJ2-7; TRBD1 matches 7 bases. From germline, CDR1 is MGHRA and CDR2 YSYEKL. V was clipped by 0 bases and J by 1 base; unmatched bases: 21. The CDR3 consists of 21 residues. CDR3 sequence: CASSQETDGQVPFGRSYEQYF. CDR3 sequence (DNA): TGCGCCAGCAGCCAAGAGACTGACGGACAGGTCCCGTTCGGCCGTTCCTACGAGCAGTACTTC.